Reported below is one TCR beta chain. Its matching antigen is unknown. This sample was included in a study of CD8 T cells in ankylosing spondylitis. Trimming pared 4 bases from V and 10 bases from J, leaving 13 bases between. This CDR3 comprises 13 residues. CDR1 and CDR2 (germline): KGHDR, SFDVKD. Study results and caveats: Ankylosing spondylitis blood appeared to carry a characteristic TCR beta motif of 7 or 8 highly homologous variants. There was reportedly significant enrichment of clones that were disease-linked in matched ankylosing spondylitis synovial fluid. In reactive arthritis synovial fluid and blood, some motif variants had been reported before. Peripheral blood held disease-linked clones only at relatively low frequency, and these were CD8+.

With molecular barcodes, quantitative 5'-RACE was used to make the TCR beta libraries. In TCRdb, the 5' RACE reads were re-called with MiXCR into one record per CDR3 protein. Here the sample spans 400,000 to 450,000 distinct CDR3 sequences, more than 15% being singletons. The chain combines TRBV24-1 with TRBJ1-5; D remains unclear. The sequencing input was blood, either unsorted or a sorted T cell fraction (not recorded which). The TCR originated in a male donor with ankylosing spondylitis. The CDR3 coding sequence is TGTGCCACCAGTGAACCACTACAGAGACCCCAGCATTTT. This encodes CATSEPLQRPQHF.